The 14 T cell receptor beta chains listed next were all sequenced from one sample in a study of a mutant IDH1 vaccine in newly diagnosed glioma. Which antigens these TCRs recognize remains unknown. Time point given: week 11, during vaccination. Every single dose of the vaccine, 300 ug of mutant IDH1 20-mer peptide, came with topical imiquimod. This table comes from immunoSEQ multiplex PCR, and its TCRdb copy is limited to in-frame clones, with some not included. The data show some 120,000 clones, roughly 78% seen once. Sample: PBMCs, taken from a glioma patient whose treatment included an IDH1 peptide vaccine. The receptors derive from a man in his forties or fifties with glioma.

The chain combines TRBV28 with TRBJ2-5; 7 nucleotides align to TRBD2. CDR1 MDHEN and CDR2 SYDVKM come from the germline V gene. The CDR3 is 15 amino acids. V gave up 5 bases and J gave up 7 bases; unmatched junction bases: 13. CDR3 in DNA: TGTGCCAGCAGTGCCTCCGGCGGGAGCCGAGGGACCCAGTACTTC. As protein: CASSASGGSRGTQYF.

The rearrangement uses TRBV7-9 and TRBJ2-7, with TRBD1 matching over 8 bases. Unmatched junction bases numbered 10, after V lost 5 bases and J lost 7 bases. Germline V CDR1 and CDR2: SEHNR, FQNEAQ (reference sequence). This CDR3 is built from 14 residues. The DNA for the CDR3 is TGTGCCAGCAGCAAGGACAGGGATTTGGAAGAGCAGTACTTC. The encoded protein is CASSKDRDLEEQYF.

V gene TRBV6-1 combines with J gene TRBJ2-1, with TRBD2 as a possible D gene (5 bases). Germline V CDR1 and CDR2: MNHNS, SASEGT. Trimming shortened V by 5 bases and J by 7 bases, and 12 bases separated the two germline ends. The CDR3 has 13 residues. The CDR3 DNA sequence: TGTGCCAGCAGTCCCCGACCGGGGAATGAGCAGTTCTTC. Its protein product is CASSPRPGNEQFF.

The CDR3 is CSASRGAYEQYF. As DNA, the CDR3 is TGCAGCGCCTCGAGGGGAGCCTACGAGCAGTACTTC. The chain links TRBV29-1 to TRBJ2-7; possibly TRBD1 or TRBD2 for D (5 bases each). CDR1 SQVTM and CDR2 ANQGSEA come from the germline V gene. This CDR3 spans 12 amino acids. Trimming pared 7 bases from V and 2 bases from J, leaving 12 bases between.

This sequence joins TRBV6-1 and TRBJ2-7; perhaps TRBD1 as D (6 bases). Germline CDR1 and CDR2: MNHNS and SASEGT. The CDR3 contains 14 residues. V was trimmed by 6 bases and J by 2 bases, leaving 14 bases between them. The CDR3 reads CASSPRDTTYEQYF. The DNA of the CDR3 is TGTGCCAGCAGCCCAAGGGACACAACCTACGAGCAGTACTTC.

The chain combines TRBV4-2 with TRBJ2-7; D remains ambiguous. The CDR3 totals 12 residues. V gave up 0 bases and J gave up 3 bases, with 3 bases separating them. CDR1 is LGHNA, CDR2 YNFKEQ, per germline. CDR3 bases: TGTGCCAGCAGCCAAGATCGCTACGAGCAGTACTTC. Protein product: CASSQDRYEQYF.

The chain joins TRBV11-2 to TRBJ2-7; D might be TRBD1 (5 bases). This CDR3 has 13 amino acids. Trimming cost V 0 bases and J 7 bases, with 10 bases left between them. Germline CDR1 and CDR2: SGHAT and FQNNGV. CDR3 loop: CASSLDRANEQYF. The CDR3 region has the DNA TGTGCCAGCAGCTTAGACAGGGCTAATGAGCAGTACTTC.

V gene TRBV7-2 combines with J gene TRBJ2-3; D gene uncertain. The CDR3 has 15 amino acids. Trimming shortened V by 1 base and J by 2 bases, and 10 bases separated the two germline ends. Germline V gene lookup returns CDR1 SGHTA and CDR2 FQGNSA. CDR3 sequence (DNA): TGTGCCAGCAGCTTAGGTGGGATTACCACAGATACGCAGTATTTT. Its protein is CASSLGGITTDTQYF.

The V call is TRBV15, the J call TRBJ1-4; no definite D call. Germline V lookup: CDR1 LNHNV, CDR2 YYDKDF (reference sequence). The CDR3 extends over 15 amino acids. Trimming pared 0 bases from V and 7 bases from J, leaving 12 bases between. The CDR3 here is CATSRDLGRSEKLFF. In nucleotides, the CDR3 is TGTGCCACCAGCAGAGATCTCGGCCGAAGTGAAAAACTGTTTTTT.

The rearrangement links TRBV27 to TRBJ1-1, with D hard to call. Germline CDR1 MNHEY, CDR2 SMNVEV (reference sequence). Between the trimmed V and J ends, which lost 6 bases and 5 bases, there was a span of 19 bases. This CDR3 region has 15 residues. CDR3 sequence: CASRRVPEVRTEAFF. CDR3 nucleotide sequence: TGTGCCAGCAGGCGAGTCCCAGAGGTAAGGACTGAAGCTTTCTTT.

This clone is a singleton in its sample. This sequence joins TRBV6-5 and TRBJ2-1, with TRBD2 matching over 9 bases. This CDR3 spans 15 amino acids. Unmatched junction bases numbered 8, after V lost 4 bases and J lost 7 bases. Germline assignment: CDR1 MNHEY and CDR2 SVGAGI. CDR3 nucleotide sequence: TGTGCCAGCAGTTTTGGCGGGAGGGCCGGAAATGAGCAGTTCTTC. Its protein is CASSFGGRAGNEQFF.

The chain uses TRBV19 and TRBJ1-1; maybe TRBD1 (5 bases). V was clipped by 0 bases and J by 11 bases, with 13 bases between them. The CDR3 consists of 13 residues. CDR1 and CDR2 (germline): LNHDA, SQIVND (reference sequence). Here the CDR3 reads CASSIDTTVSAFF. The CDR3, as DNA: TGTGCCAGTAGTATAGATACGACAGTAAGTGCTTTCTTT.

The CDR3 protein is CASSPPYGNTIYF. In DNA, the CDR3 is TGTGCCAGCAGCCCTCCCTATGGAAACACCATATATTTT. V usage is TRBV7-8 and J usage is TRBJ1-3, with D hard to call. V was trimmed by 5 bases and J by 3 bases, leaving 8 bases between them. CDR1 is SGHVS and CDR2 is FQNEAQ in the germline V gene. There are 13 residues in the CDR3.

This clone has a handful of counts. This rearrangement joins TRBV7-9 to TRBJ1-2, with TRBD1 matching over 9 bases. The length of the CDR3 is 11 residues. CDR1 and CDR2 from the germline V gene are SEHNR and FQNEAQ (reference sequence). The junction had 3 bases not matched to a gene; V was cut back by 11 bases and J by 5 bases. The CDR3 protein is CARGTGYGYTF. In nucleotides, the CDR3 is TGTGCCCGAGGGACAGGGTATGGCTACACCTTC.